Described below is a single T cell receptor beta chain sequence and its context. Its antigen remains unidentified. This may come from a read error, since a much larger clone is one base off. Before being chosen for sequencing, patients had shown CD8+CD57+ cell expansion by flow cytometry. Among the patients, none had received any therapy at the time of blood sampling. The sample is drawn from a study of CD8+CD57+ T cells in acquired aplastic anemia. Study background: Each DNA sample taken from sorted CD4+ and CD8+ cells came to roughly 3.5 ug on average. Study-wide results and caveats: Common to patients and controls were about 31 CD8+ CDR3 sequences.

The study profiled TCR beta VDJ and CDR3 using genomic DNA as template. TCRdb processed the reads anew with MiXCR; each CDR3 protein has one entry. The data show about 150,000 distinct CDR3 sequences, about 50% seen once. The CDR3 extends over 14 amino acids. Germline V lookup: CDR1 MNHNS, CDR2 SASEGT. The sample was sorted CD4+, CD8+, or CD8+CD57+ T cells (not recorded which) from PBMCs. V gene TRBV6-1 combines with J gene TRBJ2-7, with a weak D call TRBD1 (6 bases). The clonotype was recovered from a human donor with aplastic anemia. CDR3 DNA sequence: TGTGCCAGCAGACGCCCGGGACACAACTACGAGCAGTGCTTC. It specifies CASRRPGHNYEQCF.